The text below deals with one T cell receptor beta chain. These data originate in a study of blood T cell repertoires in COVID-19. Study information: Acute and convalescent COVID-19 specimens originated in the United States, Italy and Spain. PBMCs, B-cell-depleted T cells, or T cells were the source of the cDNA or gDNA that made up the material.

Germline CDR1 LNHNV, CDR2 YYDKDF (reference sequence). CDR3 length: 16 amino acids. Trimming took 2 bases from V and 5 from J, leaving 17 bases between them. Per the study methods: Reference gene primer amplification yielded estimated nucleated cell counts. The table came from immunoSEQ multiplex PCR; TCRdb's copy has only in-frame clones and leaves some out. The V and J calls and clone size come from that table; D and trimming were worked out from the DNA. This table has 80,000 or so clones, 88% appearing once. This TCR was sampled from a human donor in a cohort sampled during active COVID-19. J is TRBJ2-3 and V is TRBV15, with a possible D match to TRBD1 (7 bases). The sample comprised peripheral blood. CDR3 in amino acids: CATSRTTGAGQDTQYF. CDR3 DNA sequence: TGTGCCACCAGCAGAACCACAGGGGCGGGACAAGATACGCAGTATTTT.